These T cell receptor beta chains were read from a single sample in a study of blood T cell repertoires in COVID-19. This table comes from immunoSEQ multiplex PCR, and its TCRdb copy is limited to in-frame clones, with some not included. The repertoire holds some 100,000 clones, with more than 75% as singletons. The specimen sequenced was peripheral blood. Receptors originate from an elderly woman with active COVID-19. Both conserved end residues are trimmed from each CDR3. The order of the fields is J gene, V gene, CDR3 protein.

j_call: TRBJ2-1; v_call: TRBV28; cdr3_aa: ASSAGTSINEQF
j_call: TRBJ2-7; v_call: TRBV7-8; cdr3_aa: ASSLGLAGVFEQY
j_call: TRBJ2-7; v_call: TRBV6-2/TRBV6-3; cdr3_aa: ASSPLSGRVDEQY
j_call: TRBJ2-2; v_call: TRBV19; cdr3_aa: ASSITNKIANTGELF
j_call: TRBJ2-5; v_call: TRBV5-1; cdr3_aa: ASSFGGDSGTQY
j_call: TRBJ2-1; v_call: TRBV5-1; cdr3_aa: ASSLGGGTHNEQF
j_call: TRBJ2-1; v_call: TRBV5-1; cdr3_aa: ASSLASETRGIYNEQF
j_call: TRBJ1-2; v_call: TRBV7-9; cdr3_aa: ASSPGSGYT
j_call: TRBJ2-1; v_call: TRBV7-2; cdr3_aa: ASSSGQGQTSRQF
j_call: TRBJ2-2; v_call: TRBV5-1; cdr3_aa: ASSLDRGELF
j_call: TRBJ2-1; v_call: TRBV28; cdr3_aa: ASKLGGTGGGNEQF
j_call: TRBJ2-7; v_call: TRBV5-1; cdr3_aa: ASSHGQGYEQY
j_call: TRBJ1-5; v_call: TRBV20-1; cdr3_aa: SASIQGQPQH
j_call: TRBJ1-5; v_call: TRBV21-1; cdr3_aa: ASTRAAGAQFYSNQPQH
j_call: TRBJ1-5; v_call: TRBV27; cdr3_aa: ASSLRDREPQH